This entry lists 19 T cell receptor beta chains sequenced from one sample in a study of T cells in localized non-small cell lung cancer (TCRdb year 2020). Library prep was done by the immunoSEQ multiplex PCR assay. TCRdb mirrors the immuneACCESS table, restricted to in-frame sequences. Some clones are absent from its copies; in checked studies, under half trace to an unresolved V gene, and the reason for the others is unknown. This sample is represented by 100,000 to 150,000 clones; 70% to 90% of them were singletons. The top ten clonotypes cover approximately 1.5% of the sample. The material sequenced was peripheral blood, taken before any cancer treatment. The source is a female donor older than 55 with stage I lung adenocarcinoma.

The V gene is TRBV6-6, the J gene TRBJ2-1, with TRBD2 identical over 12 bases. Germline loops: CDR1 MNHNY, CDR2 SVGAGI (reference sequence). The CDR3 runs 15 residues. V lost 5 bases, J lost 7 bases, and 6 bases stayed unmatched. The CDR3 protein is CASSPRLAGGNEQFF. As DNA, the CDR3 is TGTGCCAGCAGTCCCCGGCTAGCGGGAGGGAATGAGCAGTTCTTC.

The V gene is TRBV5-1, the J gene TRBJ2-1; D gene unclear. CDR1 is SGHRS, CDR2 YFSETQ, per germline. With 0 bases removed from V and 8 bases from J, the gap between germline ends came to 9 bases. The CDR3 has 13 amino acids. In DNA, the CDR3 is TGCGCCAGCAGCTTGGCAAGAAGGGATGAGCAGTTCTTC. Protein: CASSLARRDEQFF.

This clone was found once. The V call is TRBV28, the J call TRBJ1-3; 9 nucleotides line up with TRBD1. The trim removed 5 bases at V and 12 bases at J, leaving 14 bases unmatched. The CDR3 sequence is 15 residues long. CDR1 and CDR2 from the germline V gene are MDHEN and SYDVKM. The CDR3 DNA is TGTGCCAGCAGTCCGTGGGACAGGGCGAGAGGGGGCATATATTTT. Translated, it gives CASSPWDRARGGIYF.

This chain uses TRBV5-1 with TRBJ1-2; no firm D call. Per the germline V gene, CDR1 is SGHRS and CDR2 is YFSETQ. V was clipped by 0 bases and J by 1 base, with 7 bases between them. The CDR3 runs 14 residues. Written as DNA, the CDR3 is TGCGCCAGCAGCTTGGGTAAGGGTAACTATGGCTACACCTTC. It yields the protein CASSLGKGNYGYTF.

The chain couples TRBV5-5 to TRBJ2-7; 9 positions agree with TRBD1. Germline-derived CDR1 and CDR2 are SGHKS and YYEKEE (reference sequence). V dropped 4 bases and J dropped 4; count of bases not matched to a gene: 9. The CDR3 consists of 15 residues. DNA for the CDR3: TGTGCCAGCAGCCTCCCCGGACAGGGGAGATACGAGCAGTACTTC. Protein: CASSLPGQGRYEQYF.

The chain carries TRBV28 and TRBJ2-7; no clear D. V was pared by 2 bases and J by 9 bases, with 11 bases between. CDR3 length equals 12 residues. From germline, CDR1 is MDHEN and CDR2 SYDVKM. CDR3 sequence: CASSLRGLAQYF. The CDR3 DNA sequence: TGTGCCAGCAGTTTACGAGGCCTTGCGCAGTACTTC.

The J gene is TRBJ2-1, the V gene TRBV29-1, with 8 bases identical to TRBD1. Germline lookup yields CDR1 SQVTM and CDR2 ANQGSEA. V dropped 6 bases and J dropped 2; count of bases not matched to a gene: 9. This CDR3 has 15 amino acids. Here the CDR3 reads CSVGLSTGAYNEQFF. The CDR3 region has the DNA TGCAGCGTGGGACTCTCGACAGGGGCCTACAATGAGCAGTTCTTC.

The chain combines TRBV6-6 with TRBJ2-1; 9 bases agree with TRBD2. Germline V CDR1 and CDR2: MNHNY, SVGAGI (reference sequence). The length of the CDR3 is 16 residues. The V segment lost 7 bases and the J segment 5 bases; nucleotides outside the gene matches: 12. CDR3 in DNA: TGTGCCAGCATTCTAGACGGGACTAGCTTCGACAATGAGCAGTTCTTC. It encodes CASILDGTSFDNEQFF.

This clone was seen once. V and J are TRBV5-1 and TRBJ2-7; the match to TRBD2 covers 7 bases. Unmatched junction bases numbered 8, after V lost 2 bases and J lost 6 bases. Germline CDR1 is SGHRS and CDR2 is YFSETQ. The CDR3 loop spans 14 amino acids. CDR3 DNA sequence: TGCGCCAGCAGCTTCGGGGGAGGGCCCTCCGAGCAGTACTTC. Protein sequence: CASSFGGGPSEQYF. The full variable domain, with the rest looked up from reference TRBV5-1 and TRBJ2-7, is KAGVTQTPRYLIKTRGQQVTLSCSPISGHRSVSWYQQTPGQGLQFLFEYFSETQRNKGNFPGRFSGRQFSNSRSEMNVSTLELGDSALYLCASSFGGGPSEQYFGPGTRLTVT.

This clone occurred once. J is TRBJ1-4 and V is TRBV5-1; 7 bases fit TRBD1. The CDR3 sequence is 15 residues long. Germline lookup yields CDR1 SGHRS and CDR2 YFSETQ. Losses at the gene ends were 2 bases for V and 8 bases for J; bases not matched to a gene: 9. CDR3 DNA sequence: TGCGCCAGCAGCTTAATCCAGGGGGATTGGGAAAAACTGTTTTTT. Amino acid sequence: CASSLIQGDWEKLFF.

V gene TRBV19 combines with J gene TRBJ1-1; possible D gene TRBD1, 6 bases. This CDR3 is built from 13 residues. Trimming took off 4 bases at V and 5 bases at J, with 11 bases between the two ends. The germline CDR1 and CDR2 sequences are LNHDA and SQIVND (reference sequence). The chain's CDR3 is CASSNGQRTEAFF. The CDR3 DNA reads TGTGCCAGTAGTAACGGACAGAGAACTGAAGCTTTCTTT.

This chain uses TRBV2 with TRBJ1-2; 8 nucleotides line up with TRBD1. After removal of 7 bases from V and 5 bases from J, the junction contained 9 bases not matched to a gene. Germline loops: CDR1 SNHLY, CDR2 FYNNEI. The CDR3 is made up of 14 amino acids. The CDR3 reads CASTGQGKGYGYTF. The CDR3 nucleotides are TGTGCCAGCACCGGACAGGGTAAGGGGTATGGCTACACCTTC.

The chain couples TRBV7-9 to TRBJ2-2; D is ambiguous. Per the germline V gene, CDR1 is SEHNR and CDR2 is FQNEAQ (reference sequence). The CDR3 is 15 amino acids. Trimming removed 3 bases at V and 6 bases at J, with 14 bases between. The CDR3 sequence is CASSFFTDGAGELFF. The CDR3 DNA follows: TGTGCCAGCAGCTTTTTCACGGATGGGGCCGGGGAGCTGTTTTTT.

The chain carries TRBV27 and TRBJ2-5; possible D gene TRBD1, 5 bases. The CDR3 contains 17 residues. The V gene lost 2 bases and the J gene lost 2 bases, with 18 bases spanning the gap. Germline loops: CDR1 MNHEY, CDR2 SMNVEV (reference sequence). Here the CDR3 reads CASSLRGSGLIQETQYF. The CDR3, as DNA: TGTGCCAGCAGTTTAAGGGGATCAGGGCTCATACAAGAGACCCAGTACTTC.

J is TRBJ2-7 and V is TRBV10-3; perhaps TRBD1 as D (6 bases). This CDR3 is 11 amino acids long. CDR1 and CDR2 (germline): ENHRY, SYGVKD. V was cut by 6 bases and J by 6 bases, with 9 bases left in between. The CDR3 nucleotides are TGTGCCATCAGCGGACAGTTCGAGCAGTACTTC. Translated, it gives CAISGQFEQYF.

The rearrangement uses TRBV18 and TRBJ2-7, with a possible D match to TRBD1 (6 bases). Germline assignment: CDR1 KGHSH and CDR2 LQKENI. The CDR3 loop spans 13 amino acids. V was trimmed by 2 bases and J by 2 bases, leaving 7 bases between them. CDR3 sequence: CASSPGQTYEQYF. The CDR3 nucleotides read TGTGCCAGCTCACCAGGACAGACCTACGAGCAGTACTTC.

The rearrangement uses TRBV6-4 and TRBJ2-3, with 8 positions matching TRBD2. This CDR3 contains 14 residues. Unmatched junction bases numbered 1, after V lost 5 bases and J lost 0 bases. Germline V gene data show CDR1 as MRHNA and CDR2 as SNTAGT. The CDR3 loop reads CASSSGSSTDTQYF. Written as DNA, the CDR3 is TGTGCCAGCAGTAGCGGGAGTAGCACAGATACGCAGTATTTT.

This clone was seen a handful of times. The V and J genes are TRBV27 and TRBJ2-5, with 7 bases that match TRBD2. After removal of 8 bases from V and 1 base from J, the junction contained 4 bases not matched to a gene. Germline V gene lookup returns CDR1 MNHEY and CDR2 SMNVEV (reference sequence). The CDR3 loop spans 13 amino acids. CDR3 nucleotide sequence: TGTGCCAGCTCCACTAGCGTCCAAGAGACCCAGTACTTC. Amino acid sequence: CASSTSVQETQYF.

This clone showed up just a few times. This chain connects TRBV7-9 to TRBJ1-1; D is undetermined. Germline values: CDR1 SEHNR, CDR2 FQNEAQ (reference sequence). The CDR3 length is 12 residues. Trimming cost V 8 bases and J 1 base, with 8 bases left between them. The CDR3 loop is CASGPANTEAFF. The CDR3 DNA is TGTGCCAGCGGCCCAGCGAACACTGAAGCTTTCTTT.